This T cell receptor beta chain was sequenced for a study of blood T cell repertoires in COVID-19. About the research overall: Samples taken during acute and convalescent COVID-19 were collected in the United States, Italy and Spain. T cells, B-cell-depleted T cells, or PBMCs supplied cDNA or gDNA.

Repertoires were generated with immunoSEQ multiplex PCR, while TCRdb's copy carries only in-frame clones and drops some. The data show 120,000 to 150,000 clones, approximately 90% seen once. Participants spanned ages about 18 to 100 years and resided in 20 to 30 US areas. Donors were grouped by their self-reported clinical history. Germline V gene data show CDR1 as SEHNR and CDR2 as FQNEAQ (reference sequence). The CDR3 contains 15 residues. V shed 3 bases, J shed 0 bases, and the junction held 3 bases outside the gene matches. The rearrangement joins TRBV7-9 to TRBJ2-3, with TRBD2 matching 7 bases. The source is a woman in her twenties or thirties with acute COVID-19. Sequenced sample: PBMCs or T cells enriched from blood (not recorded which). This CDR3 is CASSFSGPSTDTQYF. The CDR3 DNA follows: TGTGCCAGCAGCTTTAGCGGGCCTAGCACAGATACGCAGTATTTT.